A single TCR beta chain is shown here with its context. Its antigen remains unidentified. Other DNA variants within this sample encode the same CDR3. The sample comes from a study of cytomegalovirus exposure and HLA in healthy donors. General study results and limits: TCR beta chains associated with HLA were, in a later analysis, more clonally expanded than equally common others.

The CDR3 is made up of 13 amino acids. In germline, CDR1 is GTSNPN, CDR2 SVGIG (reference sequence). V dropped 0 bases and J dropped 4 bases, with 6 bases sitting between them. The PCR used 60 Vbeta and 13 Jbeta primers. The table came from immunoSEQ multiplex PCR; TCRdb's copy has only in-frame clones and leaves some out. The table has some 200,000 clones, approximately 80% seen once. The specimen sequenced was PBMCs. The genes are TRBV30 and TRBJ2-2, with D hard to call. This clonotype was obtained from a boy under 10 years old in good health and CMV-seronegative. The CDR3 sequence is CAWSVLRTGELFF. CDR3 DNA: TGTGCCTGGAGTGTACTGCGCACCGGGGAGCTGTTTTTT.